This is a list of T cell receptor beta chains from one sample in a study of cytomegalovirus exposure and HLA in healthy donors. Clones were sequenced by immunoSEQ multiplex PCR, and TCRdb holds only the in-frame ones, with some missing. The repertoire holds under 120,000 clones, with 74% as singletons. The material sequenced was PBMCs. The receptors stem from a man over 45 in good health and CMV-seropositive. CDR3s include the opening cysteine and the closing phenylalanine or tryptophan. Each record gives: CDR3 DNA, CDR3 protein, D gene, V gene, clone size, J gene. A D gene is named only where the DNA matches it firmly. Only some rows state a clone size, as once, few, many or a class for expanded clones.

TGTGCCAGCAGGAGGACTAGCGGGCCCGGAGAGACCCAGTACTTC	CASRRTSGPGETQYF	TRBD2	TRBV6-1	few	TRBJ2-5
TGCGCCAGCAGCTTGGGATTCGACGGACACGGGGAGCTGTTTTTT	CASSLGFDGHGELFF	.	TRBV5-1	.	TRBJ2-2
TGTGCCAGCAGTGATCCAGGGGGTAACACAGATACGCAGTATTTT	CASSDPGGNTDTQYF	TRBD1	TRBV6-1	once	TRBJ2-3
TGTGCCAGCAGCCAGCCGGGACAGGCCGACACTGAAGCTTTCTTT	CASSQPGQADTEAFF	TRBD1	TRBV28	.	TRBJ1-1
TGTGCCAGCAGCTTGGGGCTAGCGGGAGGGCCAGGAGAGACCCAGTACTTC	CASSLGLAGGPGETQYF	TRBD2	TRBV11-2	.	TRBJ2-5
TGCGCCAGCCGGGTTAGCAACACTGAAGCTTTCTTT	CASRVSNTEAFF	.	TRBV10-2	.	TRBJ1-1
TGTGCCAGCAGCCCGGGGTTGACTGGGGCTTTCTTT	CASSPGLTGAFF	.	TRBV28	.	TRBJ1-1
TGTGCCAGCAGCCCCCTTGCAGGGCTCAACTCACCCCTCCACTTT	CASSPLAGLNSPLHF	.	TRBV7-2	.	TRBJ1-6
TGTGCCACCAGCAGATTTACTAGCGGGCCTCTCGGAGAGCAGTACTTC	CATSRFTSGPLGEQYF	TRBD2	TRBV15	.	TRBJ2-7
TGTGCCAGCAGCCGCGCAGGGACTAGCGGGGGTGTCCCTGAGCAGTTCTTC	CASSRAGTSGGVPEQFF	TRBD2	TRBV4-2	few	TRBJ2-1
TGTGCCATCAGTGCCCCGACCGAGGAGGGCAATGAGCAGTTCTTC	CAISAPTEEGNEQFF	.	TRBV10-3	.	TRBJ2-1
TGTGCCAGCTCACCGGCACGGCAGGTGAACACTGAAGCTTTCTTT	CASSPARQVNTEAFF	.	TRBV18	.	TRBJ1-1